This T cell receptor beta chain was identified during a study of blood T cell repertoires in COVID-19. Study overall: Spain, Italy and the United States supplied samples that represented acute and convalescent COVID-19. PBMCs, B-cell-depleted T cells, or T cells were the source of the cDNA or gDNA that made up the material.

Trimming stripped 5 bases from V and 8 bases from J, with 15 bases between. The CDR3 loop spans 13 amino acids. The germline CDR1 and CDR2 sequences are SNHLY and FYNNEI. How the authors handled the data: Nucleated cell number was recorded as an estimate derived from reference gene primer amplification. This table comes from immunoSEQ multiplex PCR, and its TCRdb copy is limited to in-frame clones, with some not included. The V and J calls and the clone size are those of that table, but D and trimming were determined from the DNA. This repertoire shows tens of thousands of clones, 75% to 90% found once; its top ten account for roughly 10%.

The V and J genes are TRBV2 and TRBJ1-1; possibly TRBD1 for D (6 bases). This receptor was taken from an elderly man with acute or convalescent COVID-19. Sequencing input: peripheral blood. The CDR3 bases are TGTGCCAGCAGTTCAGACAGGTTTGGAGAAGCTTTCTTT. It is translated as CASSSDRFGEAFF.